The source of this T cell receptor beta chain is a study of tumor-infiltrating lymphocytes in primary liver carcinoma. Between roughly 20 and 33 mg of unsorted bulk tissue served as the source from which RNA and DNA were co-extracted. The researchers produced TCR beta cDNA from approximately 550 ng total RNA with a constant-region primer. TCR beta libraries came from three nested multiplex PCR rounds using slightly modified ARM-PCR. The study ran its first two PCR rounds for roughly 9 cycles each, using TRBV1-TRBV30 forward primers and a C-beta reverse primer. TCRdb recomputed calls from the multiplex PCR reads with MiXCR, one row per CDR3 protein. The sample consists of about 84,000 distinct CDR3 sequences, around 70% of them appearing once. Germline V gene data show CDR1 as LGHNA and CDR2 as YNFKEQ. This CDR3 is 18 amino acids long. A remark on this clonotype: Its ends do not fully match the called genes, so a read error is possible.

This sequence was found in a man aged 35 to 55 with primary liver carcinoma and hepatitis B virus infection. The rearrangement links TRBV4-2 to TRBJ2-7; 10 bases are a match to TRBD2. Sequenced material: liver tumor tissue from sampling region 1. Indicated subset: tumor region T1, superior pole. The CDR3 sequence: CANSQEVASGRVPDEQYF. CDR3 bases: TGTGCCAACAGCCAAGAGGTCGCGAGCGGGAGGGTACCCGACGAGCAGTACTTC.